This T cell receptor beta chain originates from a study of vaccination effects on CD4 cells after COVID-19. This clone was recorded a few times. The antigen is unknown. In the ViraFEST assay, antigen-specific CD4+ clonotypes were identified by expansion after peptide-pool stimulation. At the end of over 8 days of culture, CD4+ T cells were isolated. The data were produced by immunoSEQ multiplex PCR, yet TCRdb's version contains in-frame clones alone and is incomplete. This table holds about 79,000 clones, around 74% found once. CDR1 SGHRS and CDR2 YFSETQ come from the germline V gene. V was pared by 4 bases and J by 11 bases, with 12 bases between. This CDR3 is built from 11 residues.

Here the sequenced sample was CD4+ T cells from PBMCs cultured with HCoV-229E spike peptides, taken before COVID-19 vaccination. The V and J genes are TRBV5-1 and TRBJ1-1; D gene ambiguous. The sequence was collected from a human donor who received a COVID-19 vaccine. The CDR3 loop is CASSPVGGAFF. As DNA, the CDR3 is TGCGCCAGCAGCCCGGTTGGAGGGGCTTTCTTT.